This T cell receptor (beta chain) was recorded in a study of cytotoxic CD8 clonotypes in ibrutinib-treated CLL. Study background: Among patients, around 25 responded partially and 2 completely; roughly 14 then stayed remitted and some twelve progressed after median around 66 months. Study outcomes and limitations: Public clonotypes showed up rarely, and on treatment they shrank or held steady. Baseline clonality, above age-matched healthy donor levels, tracked circulating CD8+ T-cell counts.

Trimming removed 6 bases at V and 0 bases at J, with 15 bases between. The CDR3 runs to 15 residues. The V gene's germline CDR1 is MNHNY and CDR2 SVGAGI (reference sequence). As regards this clone: Its antigen is unidentified.

TCR beta libraries used about 1.9 micrograms of genomic DNA from cryopreserved PBMCs. The protocol was immunoSEQ multiplex PCR, while the TCRdb copy is restricted to in-frame clones and leaves out a portion. The data contain some 140,000 clones, around 80% of them singletons. This TCR came from a human donor with chronic lymphocytic leukemia. Sequenced here: PBMCs, sampled after 24 months of ibrutinib treatment. The chain links TRBV6-6 to TRBJ2-7, with TRBD2 as a possible D gene (6 bases). The CDR3: CASSYDGTRSYEQYF. CDR3 DNA sequence: TGTGCCAGCAGCTATGACGGGACTCGCTCCTACGAGCAGTACTTC.